The rows below give T cell receptor beta chains drawn from one sample of a study of early T cells in non-severe SARS-CoV-2 infection. TCRdb re-called the 5' RACE reads through MiXCR, storing one row per CDR3 protein. The table records more than 95,000 distinct CDR3 sequences, approximately 16% of them present only once. The source material was whole blood. Receptors were obtained from an adult who was a healthcare worker with PCR-confirmed SARS-CoV-2 infection or an uninfected control (not recorded which). Each CDR3 is given with its conserved first and last residue. A D gene is named only where the DNA matches it firmly. The size of a clone is reported for some rows only, either as once, few or many, or as a class for expanded clones.

V gene,clone size,D gene,J gene,CDR3 DNA,CDR3 protein
TRBV11-2,-,-,TRBJ2-1,TGTGCCAGCAGCTTAATGTTCGGTATCTACAATGAGCAGTTCTTC,CASSLMFGIYNEQFF
TRBV13,-,TRBD1,TRBJ2-7,TGTGCCAGCAGCTTGGACGGGACAGGGGTCGAGCAGTACTTC,CASSLDGTGVEQYF
TRBV7-2,-,TRBD1,TRBJ2-5,TGTGCCAGCAGCTTAGCGCCCTTACAGGGGGTTGAGGAGACCCAGTACTTC,CASSLAPLQGVEETQYF
TRBV12-5,many,-,TRBJ1-1,TGTGCTAGTGGTACCGACAGGAACACTGAAGCTTTCTTT,CASGTDRNTEAFF
TRBV28,few,-,TRBJ2-5,TGTGCCAGCAGTTCCATGAGGACCACTGGGGAGACCCAGTACTTC,CASSSMRTTGETQYF
TRBV29-1,-,TRBD1,TRBJ2-7,TGCAGCGTTGACTACGGGACAGGGACTTACGAGCAGTACTTC,CSVDYGTGTYEQYF
TRBV27,few,-,TRBJ2-1,TGTGCCAGCAGTTTATTCGGGGGACCGCCCTACAATGAGCAGTTCTTC,CASSLFGGPPYNEQFF
TRBV12-3/TRBV12-4,-,-,TRBJ1-5,TGTGCCAGCAGTTTGGTCCTAAGGCAGCCCCAGCATTTT,CASSLVLRQPQHF
TRBV20-1,few,TRBD2,TRBJ2-1,TGCAGTGCTGGTCGGACTAGCGGATACAATGAGCAGTTCTTC,CSAGRTSGYNEQFF
TRBV11-2,once,-,TRBJ2-1,TGTGCCAGCACCTCCCCCCCCAGTACCTCCAATGAGCAGTTCTTC,CASTSPPSTSNEQFF
TRBV10-1,few,-,TRBJ2-7,TGCGCCAGCAGTGATAGTCGGGAAATACTCGAGCAGTACTTC,CASSDSREILEQYF
TRBV4-3,many,-,TRBJ1-1,TGCGCCAGCAGCCCGACCATGAACACTGAAGCTTTCTTT,CASSPTMNTEAFF
TRBV13,-,-,TRBJ2-7,TGTGCCAGCAGCTTAGGCCGTAACCTCTACGAGCAGTACTTC,CASSLGRNLYEQYF
TRBV20-1,-,-,TRBJ2-7,TGCAGTGCTAGAGATCAAGGGAAGACGGCCTACGAGCAGTACTTC,CSARDQGKTAYEQYF
TRBV14,medium-sized,TRBD2,TRBJ2-1,TGTGCCAGCAGCCAAGCCCACCCTCTCGGGCGGGGGAATGAGCAGTTCTTC,CASSQAHPLGRGNEQFF
TRBV23-1,-,-,TRBJ1-3,TGCGCCAGCAGTCTCCGACGTAGGGGAAACTCTGGAAACACCATATATTTT,CASSLRRRGNSGNTIYF
TRBV4-3,few,-,TRBJ2-1,TGCGCCAGCAGCCAAGGCCGCAGCTCGGGCTACAATGAGCAGTTCTTC,CASSQGRSSGYNEQFF
TRBV5-1,-,TRBD1,TRBJ2-3,TGCGCCAGCAGCCTACGGACAGGGAGTATCACAGATACGCAGTATTTT,CASSLRTGSITDTQYF
TRBV7-9,few,-,TRBJ2-2,TGTGCCAGCAGCAGCCCCAAGGAGGGTTACACCGGGGAGCTGTTTTTT,CASSSPKEGYTGELFF
TRBV3-1,few,TRBD2,TRBJ2-5,TGTGCCAGCAGCCAGGGGACTAGCTTACAAGAGACCCAGTACTTC,CASSQGTSLQETQYF
TRBV6-2/TRBV6-3,-,-,TRBJ2-2,TGTGCCAGCAGATGGCGGGAGAACACCGGGGAGCTGTTTTTT,CASRWRENTGELFF
TRBV18,few,TRBD2,TRBJ2-4,TGTGCCAGCTCACCACCTATGTCTAGCGGAGCCAAAAACATTCAGTACTTC,CASSPPMSSGAKNIQYF
TRBV4-1,-,TRBD1,TRBJ2-5,TGCGCCAGCAGCCAAGACCCCCCAGGGGGTACGCACAAGACCCAGTACTTC,CASSQDPPGGTHKTQYF